Listed here are 14 T cell receptor beta chains from one sample, sequenced in a study of regulatory T cells in long-lasting Graves disease. For TCR beta, libraries came from iRepertoire HTBI primers and Arm-PCR of CDR3 regions. TCRdb used MiXCR to reprocess the multiplex PCR reads, holding one entry per CDR3 protein. The sample has about 400,000 distinct CDR3 sequences, less than 25% seen once. Described time point: persistent/refractory GD, antithyroid drugs over 5 years with positive TRAb. Making the TCR library involved RNA that had been extracted from PBMCs. The sequenced sample was peripheral blood mononuclear cells (PBMCs), obtained when the disease was refractory, from a patient treated with antithyroid drugs. These TCRs come from a female donor with Graves disease.

This clonotype was seen repeatedly, ten times or more. The genes are TRBV7-2 and TRBJ1-5, with 7 bases matching TRBD1. The CDR3 sequence is 16 residues long. V shed 5 bases, J shed 3 bases, and the junction held 10 bases outside the gene matches. Germline V CDR1 and CDR2: SGHTA, FQGNSA. In DNA, the CDR3 is TGTGCCAGCAGCCTCCAGCCGACAGGGACCAATCAGCCCCAGCATTTT. Its protein is CASSLQPTGTNQPQHF.

This clonotype was observed a handful of times. V gene TRBV29-1 combines with J gene TRBJ1-5; D remains ambiguous. This CDR3 contains 13 residues. Germline CDR1 SQVTM, CDR2 ANQGSEA. Trimming left V 3 bases short and J 0 bases short, with 6 bases between. The CDR3 is CSVDLFSNQPQHF. CDR3 bases: TGCAGCGTTGACTTATTTAGCAATCAGCCCCAGCATTTT.

This clonotype was seen only a few times. The rearrangement uses TRBV15 and TRBJ2-7; 11 bases fit TRBD2. Germline-derived CDR1 and CDR2 are LNHNV and YYDKDF (reference sequence). Losses at the gene ends were 5 bases for V and 5 bases for J; bases not matched to a gene: 8. There are 15 residues in the CDR3. CDR3 residues: CATSGIAGGIHEQYF. The CDR3 coding sequence is TGTGCCACCAGCGGAATAGCGGGAGGGATCCACGAGCAGTACTTC.

This clonotype was seen a few times. The rearrangement uses TRBV13 and TRBJ1-2; D is ambiguous. The CDR3 loop spans 14 amino acids. Trimming cost V 5 bases and J 8 bases, with 18 bases left between them. The V gene's germline CDR1 is PRHDT and CDR2 FYEKMQ (reference sequence). CDR3 sequence (DNA): TGTGCCAGCAGCCCGTTGGGTCTCGGTGAGGGCTACACCTTC. Translated: CASSPLGLGEGYTF. The whole variable domain, remainder taken from reference TRBV13 and TRBJ1-2, is AAGVIQSPRHLIKEKRETATLKCYPIPRHDTVYWYQQGPGQDPQFLISFYEKMQSDKGSIPDRFSAQQFSDYHSELNMSSLELGDSALYFCASSPLGLGEGYTFGSGTRLTVV.

This clonotype appeared a few times. The chain joins TRBV20-1 to TRBJ1-5; D remains unclear. Deletions cut 0 bases from V and 10 bases from J, with 13 bases between. The CDR3 has 13 residues. CDR1 is DFQATT, CDR2 SNEGSKA, per germline (reference sequence). CDR3 in DNA: TGCAGTGCTAGAGAAACCCGTTTTTCCCCCCAGCATTTT. Its translation: CSARETRFSPQHF.

This chain's CDR3 is CASSYFIAGNLTGELFF. CDR3 nucleotide sequence: TGTGCCAGCAGTTACTTTATAGCGGGAAACCTCACCGGGGAGCTGTTTTTT. The J gene is TRBJ2-2, the V gene TRBV27, with 8 bases identical to TRBD2. CDR3 length: 17 amino acids. In germline, CDR1 is MNHEY, CDR2 SMNVEV (reference sequence). With 4 bases clipped from V and 4 bases from J, the junction kept 11 bases outside the gene matches.

This clonotype was counted ten times or more. The V call is TRBV7-2, the J call TRBJ2-7, with 7 bases lining up with TRBD2. V lost 1 base, J lost 0 bases, and 3 bases stayed unmatched. There are 15 residues in the CDR3. Per the germline V gene, CDR1 is SGHTA and CDR2 is FQGNSA. Here the CDR3 DNA reads TGTGCCAGCAGCTTAGACGGGGGGATCTCCTACGAGCAGTACTTC. This codes for CASSLDGGISYEQYF.

This clonotype was counted only a few times. CDR3 coding DNA: TGTGCCACCAGCAGAGAGGGTCGGGAAACTAATGAAAAACTGTTTTTT. Translating it yields CATSREGRETNEKLFF. V usage is TRBV15 and J usage is TRBJ1-4; no firm D call. CDR1 is LNHNV, CDR2 YYDKDF, per germline (reference sequence). This CDR3 region has 16 residues. The V end lost 0 bases, the J end lost 1 base, and 9 bases lay between the germline ends.

This clonotype was observed a handful of times. The CDR3: CASHRRGQGNQPQHF. CDR3 DNA: TGTGCCAGCCACAGGAGGGGACAGGGCAATCAGCCCCAGCATTTT. The chain links TRBV28 to TRBJ1-5; 8 positions agree with TRBD1. Germline V lookup: CDR1 MDHEN, CDR2 SYDVKM. There are 15 residues in the CDR3. With 8 bases clipped from V and 2 bases from J, the junction kept 8 bases outside the gene matches.

This clonotype occurred many times. This chain joins TRBV28 and TRBJ1-1; no firm D call. CDR3 length equals 11 residues. Between the trimmed V and J ends, which lost 4 bases and 4 bases, there was a span of 4 bases. Germline V lookup: CDR1 MDHEN, CDR2 SYDVKM. CDR3 region: CASSSGTEAFF. The CDR3 DNA sequence: TGTGCCAGCAGTTCAGGCACTGAAGCTTTCTTT. Full variable domain (outside the CDR3, taken from reference TRBV28 and TRBJ1-1): DVKVTQSSRYLVKRTGEKVFLECVQDMDHENMFWYRQDPGLGLRLIYFSYDVKMKEKGDIPEGYSVSREKKERFSLILESASTNQTSMYLCASSSGTEAFFGQGTRLTVV.

Ten or more counts support this clonotype. This sequence joins TRBV12-3 or TRBV12-4 and TRBJ1-2; D is unresolved. Deletions cut 2 bases from V and 4 bases from J, with 11 bases between. This CDR3 is built from 14 residues. CDR3 residues: CASSLSSIGYGYTF. The DNA for the CDR3 is TGTGCCAGCAGTTTATCTTCTATCGGCTATGGCTACACCTTC.

This clonotype was observed a few times. The V and J genes are TRBV15 and TRBJ1-2; 7 bases line up with TRBD1. Germline-derived CDR1 and CDR2 are LNHNV and YYDKDF (reference sequence). V shed 1 base and J 8 bases; nucleotides not matched to a gene: 16. The CDR3 has 17 residues. CDR3 amino acids: CATSRGRVGTVESGYTF. CDR3 bases: TGTGCCACCAGCAGAGGTCGCGTGGGGACAGTCGAGAGCGGCTACACCTTC.

This clonotype was detected many times. The rearrangement joins TRBV27 to TRBJ1-5, with 8 bases lining up with TRBD1. The CDR3 runs 17 residues. The J segment lost 1 base and the V segment lost 3 bases, leaving 8 bases of the junction unmatched. Germline values: CDR1 MNHEY, CDR2 SMNVEV (reference sequence). The CDR3 DNA sequence: TGTGCCAGCAGTTTGTACGCGACAGGGGTAAGCAATCAGCCCCAGCATTTT. Its translation: CASSLYATGVSNQPQHF.

This clonotype was recorded many times. This chain joins TRBV6-1 and TRBJ1-1, with D perhaps matching TRBD1 (6 bases). Deletions cut 6 bases from V and 0 bases from J, with 14 bases between. CDR1 is MNHNS and CDR2 is SASEGT in the germline V gene. The CDR3 is made up of 15 amino acids. The CDR3 bases are TGTGCCAGCAGGCGGGACAACGCGATGAACACTGAAGCTTTCTTT. Protein sequence: CASRRDNAMNTEAFF.